Below are 30 T cell receptor beta chains sequenced from a single sample in a study of blood T cell repertoires in COVID-19. Only in-frame clones appear in the TCRdb table, and some are missing; sequencing was by immunoSEQ multiplex PCR. There are 150,000 or so clones in the sample; roughly 93% occur only once, and roughly 4.4% lies in the top ten. The sequencing input was peripheral blood. Receptors were obtained from a woman aged 45-59 years with acute or convalescent COVID-19.

CDR3 sequence reads: CASSSLARGTEAFF. The CDR3, as DNA: TGTGCCAGCAGCTCCTTGGCCAGGGGCACTGAAGCTTTCTTT. This rearrangement joins TRBV5-6 to TRBJ1-1; the D gene is possibly TRBD1 (6 bases). Germline CDR1 is SGHDT and CDR2 is YYEEEE. The V end was cut by 3 bases, the J end by 4 bases, with 13 bases between. This CDR3 region has 14 residues.

This chain connects TRBV4-1 to TRBJ2-3; 9 bases fit TRBD2. After removal of 0 bases from V and 4 bases from J, the junction contained 5 bases not matched to a gene. There are 16 residues in the CDR3. CDR1 and CDR2 from the germline V gene are MGHRA and YSYEKL. This chain's CDR3 is CASSQDGVAGADTQYF. The CDR3 DNA sequence: TGCGCCAGCAGCCAAGATGGGGTAGCGGGGGCAGATACGCAGTATTTT.

This chain connects TRBV18 to TRBJ1-2; D is possibly TRBD1 (5 bases). This CDR3 is 13 amino acids long. The germline gives CDR1 KGHSH, CDR2 LQKENI. Trimming stripped 3 bases from V and 8 bases from J, with 13 bases between. The CDR3 spells CASSPSDQGGYTF. CDR3 sequence (DNA): TGTGCCAGCTCACCCTCCGACCAGGGCGGCTACACCTTC.

V is TRBV2 and J is TRBJ2-7; D is perhaps TRBD1 (6 bases). The CDR3 consists of 13 residues. The germline V gene encodes CDR1 SNHLY and CDR2 FYNNEI. Trimming removed 4 bases from V and 4 bases from J, with 11 bases in between. The CDR3 region has the DNA TGTGCCAGCAGTGTCGGACAGTTTTACGAGCAGTACTTC. The encoded protein is CASSVGQFYEQYF.

This clone was counted only a few times. V usage is TRBV12-5 and J usage is TRBJ2-3, with a weak D call TRBD2 (6 bases). Trimming cost V 6 bases and J 2 bases, with 21 bases left between them. The CDR3 has 17 residues. CDR1 is LGHNT and CDR2 is FRNRAP in the germline V gene. The DNA for the CDR3 is TGTGCTAGTGGGAGGGCCGGAAAAAGCGGGTTCACAGATACGCAGTATTTT. Its protein is CASGRAGKSGFTDTQYF.

The chain recombines TRBV7-2 with TRBJ2-1; the match to TRBD2 covers 8 bases. V lost 6 bases, J lost 2 bases, and 3 bases stayed unmatched. The germline gives CDR1 SGHTA, CDR2 FQGNSA. CDR3 size: 14 residues. The CDR3 spells CASRLAEAYNEQFF. CDR3 bases: TGTGCCAGCAGACTAGCGGAGGCCTACAATGAGCAGTTCTTC.

The DNA of the CDR3 is TGTGCCAGCAGCTTTCAGGGGTACCAAGAGACCCAGTACTTC. Protein sequence: CASSFQGYQETQYF. This chain joins TRBV7-2 and TRBJ2-5; tentative D call: TRBD1 (6 bases). The CDR3 covers 14 residues. The germline CDR1 and CDR2 sequences are SGHTA and FQGNSA. The V end was cut by 3 bases, the J end by 0 bases, with 8 bases between. Based on the CDR3 plus reference TRBV7-2 and TRBJ2-5, the full variable domain is GAGVSQSPSNKVTEKGKDVELRCDPISGHTALYWYRQSLGQGLEFLIYFQGNSAPDKSGLPSDRFSAERTGGSVSTLTIQRTQQEDSAVYLCASSFQGYQETQYFGPGTRLLVL.

This clone was found a few times. This sequence joins TRBV7-9 and TRBJ2-7; no firm D call. Per the germline V gene, CDR1 is SEHNR and CDR2 is FQNEAQ (reference sequence). V was cut by 1 base and J by 6 bases, with 10 bases left in between. The CDR3 spans 13 residues. This chain's CDR3 is CASSLGLVREQYF. As DNA, the CDR3 is TGTGCCAGCAGCTTAGGGTTAGTGCGCGAGCAGTACTTC.

CDR3 bases: TGTGCCAGCAGCTCCAGGGACACCATATATTTT. Its protein product is CASSSRDTIYF. The rearrangement joins TRBV5-4 to TRBJ1-3; a weak D match, TRBD1 (5 bases). This CDR3 spans 11 amino acids. V was clipped by 3 bases and J by 8 bases, with 6 bases between them. CDR1 SGHNT and CDR2 YYREEE come from the germline V gene (reference sequence). The variable domain in full, completed from reference TRBV5-4 and TRBJ1-3, reads ETGVTQSPTHLIKTRGQQVTLRCSSQSGHNTVSWYQQALGQGPQFIFQYYREEENGRGNFPPRFSGLQFPNYSSELNVNALELDDSALYLCASSSRDTIYFGEGSWLTVV.

J is TRBJ1-1 and V is TRBV5-4; 8 bases are shared with TRBD1. Germline lookup yields CDR1 SGHNT and CDR2 YYREEE (reference sequence). CDR3 length: 16 residues. The V gene end was trimmed by 4 bases and the J gene end by 5 bases; junction bases not matched to a gene: 13. CDR3 amino acids: CASSIAGQGAGTEAFF. CDR3 nucleotides: TGTGCCAGCAGCATTGCCGGCCAGGGGGCGGGGACTGAAGCTTTCTTT.

The genes are TRBV10-3 and TRBJ2-7; 7 nucleotides agree with TRBD1. The CDR3 loop spans 14 amino acids. With 0 bases clipped from V and 3 bases from J, the junction kept 2 bases outside the gene matches. Germline CDR1 is ENHRY and CDR2 is SYGVKD. For the CDR3, the DNA is TGTGCCATCAGTGAGTCCCGGGACAGCTACGAGCAGTACTTC. Its translation: CAISESRDSYEQYF.

V and J are TRBV3-1 (or the pseudogene TRBV3-2) and TRBJ2-5; no firm D call. Trimming left V 0 bases short and J 5 bases short, with 7 bases between. Germline V gene data show CDR1 as LGHDT and CDR2 as YNNKEL (reference sequence). The CDR3 consists of 13 residues. The CDR3 is CASSQDEEETQYF. CDR3 in DNA: TGTGCCAGCAGCCAAGATGAAGAGGAGACCCAGTACTTC.

The chain is built from TRBV28 and TRBJ1-4, with no clear D. CDR3 length equals 13 residues. The V gene's germline CDR1 is MDHEN and CDR2 SYDVKM. V was trimmed by 4 bases and J by 8 bases, leaving 11 bases between them. The CDR3 region has the DNA TGTGCCAGCAGTTCCGGCGGTCGGGAAAAACTGTTTTTT. Its protein product is CASSSGGREKLFF. Complete variable domain (other parts from reference TRBV28 and TRBJ1-4): DVKVTQSSRYLVKRTGEKVFLECVQDMDHENMFWYRQDPGLGLRLIYFSYDVKMKEKGDIPEGYSVSREKKERFSLILESASTNQTSMYLCASSSGGREKLFFGSGTQLSVL.

The sample holds one count of this clone. Here the CDR3 reads CASSTPGYNSPLHF. CDR3 nucleotides: TGTGCCAGCAGCACTCCGGGTTATAATTCACCCCTCCACTTT. The chain is built from TRBV3-1 (or the pseudogene TRBV3-2) and TRBJ1-6; D remains unclear. The CDR3 sequence is 14 residues long. Germline V gene data show CDR1 as LGHDT and CDR2 as YNNKEL (reference sequence). The ends were cut back, 5 bases at V and 4 bases at J, with 9 bases in the middle.

The chain recombines TRBV5-6 with TRBJ2-3; D remains ambiguous. Germline CDR1 SGHDT, CDR2 YYEEEE. Trimming left V 2 bases short and J 4 bases short, with 8 bases between. This CDR3 has 13 amino acids. The CDR3 here is CASSLQSADTQYF. Here the CDR3 DNA reads TGTGCCAGCAGCTTACAGTCTGCAGATACGCAGTATTTT.

The chain recombines TRBV5-1 with TRBJ2-7; TRBD1 matches 8 bases. V shed 0 bases and J 0 bases; nucleotides not matched to a gene: 2. Germline V gene sequence: CDR1 SGHRS, CDR2 YFSETQ. The CDR3 contains 15 residues. The CDR3 reads CASSLGTGSSYEQYF. CDR3 in DNA: TGCGCCAGCAGCTTGGGGACAGGGAGCTCCTACGAGCAGTACTTC.

The V call is TRBV18, the J call TRBJ2-2, with 10 bases matching TRBD1. Germline lookup yields CDR1 KGHSH and CDR2 LQKENI. Losses at the gene ends were 5 bases for V and 6 bases for J; bases not matched to a gene: 12. CDR3 length equals 17 residues. CDR3 residues: CASSSRTGTGDPGELFF. The CDR3 coding sequence is TGTGCCAGCTCATCACGAACCGGGACAGGGGATCCCGGGGAGCTGTTTTTT. Together with reference TRBV18 and TRBJ2-2, the CDR3 gives the full variable domain: NAGVMQNPRHLVRRRGQEARLRCSPMKGHSHVYWYRQLPEEGLKFMVYLQKENIIDESGMPKERFSAEFPKEGPSILRIQQVVRGDSAAYFCASSSRTGTGDPGELFFGEGSRLTVL.

The V and J genes are TRBV10-3 and TRBJ1-6; no reliable D call. Trimming pared 2 bases from V and 12 bases from J, leaving 14 bases between. The V gene's germline CDR1 is ENHRY and CDR2 SYGVKD. The CDR3 covers 14 residues. Here the CDR3 DNA reads TGTGCCATCAGTGAGAAACAGACCCTGGAACCCCTCCACTTT. Translated: CAISEKQTLEPLHF.

A word on this clone: At one end the junction does not follow the germline gene, possibly because of a read error. V is TRBV7-7 and J is TRBJ2-2, with TRBD1 identical over 7 bases. CDR3 length equals 15 residues. Germline V lookup: CDR1 SSHAT, CDR2 FNYEAQ (reference sequence). This CDR3 reads CASSSGQPGTGELFF. CDR3 DNA: TGTGCTAGCAGCTCGGGACAGCCGGGCACCGGGGAGCTGTTTTTT. Supplemented by reference TRBV7-7 and TRBJ2-2, the full variable domain reads GAGVSQSPRYKVTKRGQDVTLRCDPISSHATLYWYQQALGQGPEFLTYFNYEAQPDKSGLPSDRFSAERPEGSISTLTIQRTEQRDSAMYRCASSSGQPGTGELFFGEGSRLTVL.

The chain links TRBV25-1 to TRBJ1-3, with no clear D. Trimming took off 0 bases at V and 3 bases at J, with 9 bases between the two ends. From germline, CDR1 is MGHDK and CDR2 SYGVNS. The CDR3 sequence is 15 residues long. In nucleotides, the CDR3 is TGTGCCAGCAGTGAATATGGCAGAAATGGAAACACCATATATTTT. As protein: CASSEYGRNGNTIYF.

This clone has just a few counts. The V call is TRBV10-3, the J call TRBJ1-2; TRBD1 matches at 7 bases. V was pared by 6 bases and J by 0 bases, with 7 bases of the junction left unmatched. Germline CDR1 and CDR2: ENHRY and SYGVKD. The CDR3 length is 15 residues. CDR3 residues: CAISAGGLANYGYTF. The CDR3 DNA is TGTGCCATCAGCGCAGGGGGATTAGCTAACTATGGCTACACCTTC.

V usage is TRBV6-5 and J usage is TRBJ2-7; D possibly corresponds to TRBD2 (5 bases). The V end lost 4 bases, the J end lost 1 base, and 11 bases lay between the germline ends. Germline V lookup: CDR1 MNHEY, CDR2 SVGAGI. The CDR3 is 14 residues long. The CDR3 region is CASSLTGVSYEQYF. The CDR3 nucleotides are TGTGCCAGCAGTTTAACCGGGGTGTCCTACGAGCAGTACTTC.

The chain couples TRBV28 to TRBJ1-5; D gene uncertain. The ends were cut back, 7 bases at V and 1 base at J, with 8 bases in the middle. The CDR3 contains 13 residues. Germline V gene lookup returns CDR1 MDHEN and CDR2 SYDVKM. CDR3 sequence: CASNHLSNQPQHF. CDR3 in DNA: TGTGCCAGCAATCACTTAAGCAATCAGCCCCAGCATTTT.

The rearrangement uses TRBV18 and TRBJ2-2, with 7 bases identical to TRBD2. V was pared by 0 bases and J by 1 base, with 2 bases of the junction left unmatched. CDR3 length equals 16 residues. In germline, CDR1 is KGHSH, CDR2 LQKENI. CDR3 residues: CASSPPGRGNTGELFF. The CDR3 region has the DNA TGTGCCAGCTCACCACCGGGGAGGGGGAACACCGGGGAGCTGTTTTTT.

The genes are TRBV12-3 or TRBV12-4 and TRBJ1-5; no firm D call. Trimming left V 4 bases short and J 5 bases short, with 9 bases between. The CDR3 is 13 amino acids. The CDR3 DNA reads TGTGCCAGCAGTTACAGTCCTTATCAGCCCCAGCATTTT. This codes for CASSYSPYQPQHF.

The chain couples TRBV29-1 to TRBJ1-1; no firm D call. The germline V gene has CDR1 SQVTM and CDR2 ANQGSEA. The CDR3 consists of 10 residues. Trimming shortened V by 5 bases and J by 5 bases, and 6 bases separated the two germline ends. The CDR3 protein is CSVLGTEAFF. CDR3 in DNA: TGCAGCGTTCTCGGTACTGAAGCTTTCTTT.

The chain links TRBV19 to TRBJ1-1, with TRBD1 identical over 8 bases. The germline gives CDR1 LNHDA, CDR2 SQIVND (reference sequence). The CDR3 has 16 amino acids. V was clipped by 9 bases and J by 1 base; unmatched bases: 13. Here the CDR3 DNA reads TGTGCCAGACCTCTGACAGGGGACTTACCGAACACTGAAGCTTTCTTT. It translates to CARPLTGDLPNTEAFF.

The chain's CDR3 is CASSGVTGENTEAFF. The CDR3 nucleotides are TGTGCCAGCAGCGGTGTGACAGGGGAGAACACTGAAGCTTTCTTT. J is TRBJ1-1 and V is TRBV7-2; 8 bases line up with TRBD1. The CDR3 runs 15 residues. The germline CDR1 and CDR2 sequences are SGHTA and FQGNSA. The junction had 6 bases not matched to a gene; V was cut back by 5 bases and J by 1 base.

The gene calls are TRBV19 and TRBJ2-1; TRBD2 is a possible D gene (5 bases). CDR1 is LNHDA, CDR2 SQIVND, per germline (reference sequence). Between the trimmed V and J ends, which lost 10 bases and 8 bases, there was a span of 18 bases. This CDR3 spans 13 amino acids. CDR3 nucleotides: TGTGCCACCAAAAAGGCCGGGGAGTATGAGCAGTTCTTC. It encodes CATKKAGEYEQFF.

This chain joins TRBV18 and TRBJ2-7; a weak D match, TRBD2 (6 bases). CDR3 length: 15 residues. Germline CDR1 reads KGHSH; CDR2 reads LQKENI. With 2 bases removed from V and 3 bases from J, the gap between germline ends came to 14 bases. In nucleotides, the CDR3 is TGTGCCAGCTCACCAAATCGGGACTTTGGCTACGAGCAGTACTTC. Amino acids: CASSPNRDFGYEQYF. Variable domain in full (rest from reference TRBV18 and TRBJ2-7): NAGVMQNPRHLVRRRGQEARLRCSPMKGHSHVYWYRQLPEEGLKFMVYLQKENIIDESGMPKERFSAEFPKEGPSILRIQQVVRGDSAAYFCASSPNRDFGYEQYFGPGTRLTVT.